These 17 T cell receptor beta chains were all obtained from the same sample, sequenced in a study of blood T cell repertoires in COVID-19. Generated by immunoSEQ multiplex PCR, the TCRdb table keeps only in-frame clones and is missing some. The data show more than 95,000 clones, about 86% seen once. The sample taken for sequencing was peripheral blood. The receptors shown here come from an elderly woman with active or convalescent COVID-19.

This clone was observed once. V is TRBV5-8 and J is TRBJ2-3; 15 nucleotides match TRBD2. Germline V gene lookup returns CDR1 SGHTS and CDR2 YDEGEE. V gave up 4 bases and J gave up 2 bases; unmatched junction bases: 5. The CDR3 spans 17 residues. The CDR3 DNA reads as TGTGCCAGCAGCCGGACTAGCGGGAGGGCCGCCACAGATACGCAGTATTTT. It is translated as CASSRTSGRAATDTQYF. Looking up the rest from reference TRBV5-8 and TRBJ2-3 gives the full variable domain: EAGVTQSPTHLIKTRGQQATLRCSPISGHTSVYWYQQALGLGLQFLLWYDEGEERNRGNFPPRFSGRQFPNYSSELNVNALELEDSALYLCASSRTSGRAATDTQYFGPGTRLTVL.

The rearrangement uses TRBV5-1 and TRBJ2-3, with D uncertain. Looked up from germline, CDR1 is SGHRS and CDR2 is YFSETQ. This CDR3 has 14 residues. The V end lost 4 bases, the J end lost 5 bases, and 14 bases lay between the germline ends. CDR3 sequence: CASSPPRLGDTQYF. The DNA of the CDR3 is TGCGCCAGCAGCCCACCCCGACTGGGAGATACGCAGTATTTT. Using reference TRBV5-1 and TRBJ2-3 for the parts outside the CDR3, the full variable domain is KAGVTQTPRYLIKTRGQQVTLSCSPISGHRSVSWYQQTPGQGLQFLFEYFSETQRNKGNFPGRFSGRQFSNSRSEMNVSTLELGDSALYLCASSPPRLGDTQYFGPGTRLTVL.

Here the CDR3 reads CASSPGVNTEAFF. The CDR3 nucleotides are TGTGCCAGTAGTCCGGGAGTGAACACTGAAGCTTTCTTT. This rearrangement joins TRBV19 to TRBJ1-1, with D uncertain. CDR1 LNHDA and CDR2 SQIVND come from the germline V gene (reference sequence). V lost 5 bases and J 0 bases, leaving 7 bases between the germline ends. The CDR3 totals 13 residues.

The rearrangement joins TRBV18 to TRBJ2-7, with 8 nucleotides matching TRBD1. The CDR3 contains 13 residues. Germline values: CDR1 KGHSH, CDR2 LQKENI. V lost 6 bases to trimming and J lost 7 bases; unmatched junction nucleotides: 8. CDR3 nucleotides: TGTGCCAGCTCTTCGGGACAGGTCTGGGAGCAGTACTTC. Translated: CASSSGQVWEQYF. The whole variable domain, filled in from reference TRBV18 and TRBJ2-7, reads NAGVMQNPRHLVRRRGQEARLRCSPMKGHSHVYWYRQLPEEGLKFMVYLQKENIIDESGMPKERFSAEFPKEGPSILRIQQVVRGDSAAYFCASSSGQVWEQYFGPGTRLTVT.

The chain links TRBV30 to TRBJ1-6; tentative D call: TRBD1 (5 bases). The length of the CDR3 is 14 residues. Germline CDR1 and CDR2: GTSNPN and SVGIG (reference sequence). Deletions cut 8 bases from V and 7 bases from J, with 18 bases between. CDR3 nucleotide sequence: TGTGCCCTGGGAGTAGGGGCTTCGAATTCACCCCTCCACTTT. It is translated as CALGVGASNSPLHF.

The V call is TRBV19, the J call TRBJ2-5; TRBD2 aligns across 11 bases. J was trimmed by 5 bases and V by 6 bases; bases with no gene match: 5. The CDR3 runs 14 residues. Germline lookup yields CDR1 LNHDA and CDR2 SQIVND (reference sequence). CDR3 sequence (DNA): TGTGCCAGTAGCGTAGCGGGAGGGAGGGAGACCCAGTACTTC. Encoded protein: CASSVAGGRETQYF.

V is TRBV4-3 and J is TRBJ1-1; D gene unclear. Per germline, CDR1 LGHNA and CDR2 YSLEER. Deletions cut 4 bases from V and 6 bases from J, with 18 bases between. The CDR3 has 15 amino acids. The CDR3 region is CASSPVLPLGAEAFF. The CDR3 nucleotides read TGCGCCAGCAGCCCGGTACTTCCATTGGGAGCTGAAGCTTTCTTT.

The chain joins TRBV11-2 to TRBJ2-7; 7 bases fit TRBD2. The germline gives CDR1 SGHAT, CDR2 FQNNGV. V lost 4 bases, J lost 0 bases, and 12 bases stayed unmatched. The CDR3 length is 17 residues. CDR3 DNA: TGTGCCAGCAGCTCCCTTCCCTCGGGGGGAGGCTCCTACGAGCAGTACTTC. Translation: CASSSLPSGGGSYEQYF.

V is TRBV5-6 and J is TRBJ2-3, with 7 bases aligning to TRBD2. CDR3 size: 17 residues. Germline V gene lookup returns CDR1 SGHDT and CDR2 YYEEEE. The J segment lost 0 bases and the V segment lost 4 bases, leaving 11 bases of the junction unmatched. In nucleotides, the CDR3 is TGTGCCAGCAGCCCGTTTCCGGGAGGATATAGCACAGATACGCAGTATTTT. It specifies CASSPFPGGYSTDTQYF. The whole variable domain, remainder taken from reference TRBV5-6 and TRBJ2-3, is DAGVTQSPTHLIKTRGQQVTLRCSPKSGHDTVSWYQQALGQGPQFIFQYYEEEERQRGNFPDRFSGHQFPNYSSELNVNALLLGDSALYLCASSPFPGGYSTDTQYFGPGTRLTVL.

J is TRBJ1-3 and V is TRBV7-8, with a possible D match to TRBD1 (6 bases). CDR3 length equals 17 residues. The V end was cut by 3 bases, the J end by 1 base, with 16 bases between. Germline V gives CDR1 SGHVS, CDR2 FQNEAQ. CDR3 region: CASSFARTALSGNTIYF. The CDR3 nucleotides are TGTGCCAGCAGCTTTGCGAGGACAGCACTATCTGGAAACACCATATATTTT.

The CDR3 spells CASSHLGTGGNTIYF. The CDR3 DNA reads TGTGCCAGCAGCCACCTCGGGACAGGGGGAAACACCATATATTTT. This sequence joins TRBV3-1 (or the pseudogene TRBV3-2) and TRBJ1-3, with TRBD1 matching over 9 bases. This CDR3 spans 15 amino acids. CDR1 is LGHDT, CDR2 YNNKEL, per germline (reference sequence). The V gene end was trimmed by 3 bases and the J gene end by 4 bases; junction bases not matched to a gene: 4.

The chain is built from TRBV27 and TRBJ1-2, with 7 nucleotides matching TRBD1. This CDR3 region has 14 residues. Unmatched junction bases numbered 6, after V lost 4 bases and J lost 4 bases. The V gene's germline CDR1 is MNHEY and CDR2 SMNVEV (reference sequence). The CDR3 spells CASSSDRATYGYTF. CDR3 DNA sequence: TGTGCCAGCAGTTCAGACAGGGCGACCTATGGCTACACCTTC.

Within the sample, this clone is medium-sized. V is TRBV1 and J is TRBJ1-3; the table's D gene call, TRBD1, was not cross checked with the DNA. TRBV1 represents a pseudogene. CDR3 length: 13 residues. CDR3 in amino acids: CTSSQGHANTIYF. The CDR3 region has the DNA TGCACCAGCAGCCAAGGGCACGCAAACACCATATATTTT.

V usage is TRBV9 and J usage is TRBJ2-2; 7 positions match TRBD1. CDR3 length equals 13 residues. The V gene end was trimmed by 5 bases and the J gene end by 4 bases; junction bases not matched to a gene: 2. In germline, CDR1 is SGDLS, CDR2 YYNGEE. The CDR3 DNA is TGTGCCAGCAGTGGGACAGTCACCGGGGAGCTGTTTTTT. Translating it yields CASSGTVTGELFF.

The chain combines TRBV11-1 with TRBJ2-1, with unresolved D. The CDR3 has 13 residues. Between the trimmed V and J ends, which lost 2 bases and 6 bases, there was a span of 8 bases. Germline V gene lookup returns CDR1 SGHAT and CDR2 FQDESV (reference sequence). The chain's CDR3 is CASSLLLLNEQFF. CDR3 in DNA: TGTGCCAGCAGCTTACTACTTCTCAATGAGCAGTTCTTC.

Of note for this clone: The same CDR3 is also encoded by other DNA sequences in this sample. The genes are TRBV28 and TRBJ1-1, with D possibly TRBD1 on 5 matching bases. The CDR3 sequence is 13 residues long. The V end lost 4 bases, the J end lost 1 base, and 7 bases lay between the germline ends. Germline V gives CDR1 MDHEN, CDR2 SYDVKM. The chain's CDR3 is CASSWDSNTEAFF. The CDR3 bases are TGTGCCAGCAGTTGGGACTCGAACACTGAAGCTTTCTTT.

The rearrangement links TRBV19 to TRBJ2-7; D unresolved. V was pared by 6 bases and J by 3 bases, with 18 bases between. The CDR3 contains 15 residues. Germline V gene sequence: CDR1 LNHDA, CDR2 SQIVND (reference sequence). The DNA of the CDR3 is TGTGCCAGTAGGTCTGGCGGAGCACCTTACTACGAGCAGTACTTC. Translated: CASRSGGAPYYEQYF.